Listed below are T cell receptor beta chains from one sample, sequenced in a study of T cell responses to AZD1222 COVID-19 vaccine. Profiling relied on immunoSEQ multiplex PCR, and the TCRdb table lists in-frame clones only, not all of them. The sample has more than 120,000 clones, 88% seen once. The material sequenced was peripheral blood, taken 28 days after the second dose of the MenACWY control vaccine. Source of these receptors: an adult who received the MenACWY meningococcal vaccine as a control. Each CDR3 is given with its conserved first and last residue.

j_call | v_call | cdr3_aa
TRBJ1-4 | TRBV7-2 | CASSLGGVKKLFF
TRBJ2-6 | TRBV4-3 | CASSQDLASGANVLTF
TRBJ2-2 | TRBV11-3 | CASSLGLNTGELFF
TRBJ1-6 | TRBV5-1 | CASSLEPVNSPLHF
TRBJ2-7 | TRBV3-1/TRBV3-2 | CASSQDHAGGQYF
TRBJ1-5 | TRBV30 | CAWSVRSNQPQHF
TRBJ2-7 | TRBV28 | CASSLWDRVYEQYF
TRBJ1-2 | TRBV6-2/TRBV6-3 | CASSSVRGPNYGYTF
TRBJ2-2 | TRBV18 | CASSPQGSQDTGELFF
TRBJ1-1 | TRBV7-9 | CASSLDRMGTEAFF
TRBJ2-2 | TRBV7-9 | CASSLDLGGELFF
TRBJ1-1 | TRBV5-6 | CASSLLDRNTEAFF
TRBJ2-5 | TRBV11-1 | CASSLEPAGGRETQYF
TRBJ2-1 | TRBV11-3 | CASSSWAASGNVYNEQFF
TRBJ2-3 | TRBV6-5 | CASSYFRDRDTQYF
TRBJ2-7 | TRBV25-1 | CASSEPQQYEQYF
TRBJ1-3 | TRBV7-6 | CASSLVLEGQIYF
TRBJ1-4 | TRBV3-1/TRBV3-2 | CASSLTRHRESNEKLFF
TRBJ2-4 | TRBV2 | CASSDPLTFAGPTLAKNIQYF
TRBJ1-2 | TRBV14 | CASSPSRVYGYTF
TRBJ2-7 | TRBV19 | CASMGTGSSYEQYF